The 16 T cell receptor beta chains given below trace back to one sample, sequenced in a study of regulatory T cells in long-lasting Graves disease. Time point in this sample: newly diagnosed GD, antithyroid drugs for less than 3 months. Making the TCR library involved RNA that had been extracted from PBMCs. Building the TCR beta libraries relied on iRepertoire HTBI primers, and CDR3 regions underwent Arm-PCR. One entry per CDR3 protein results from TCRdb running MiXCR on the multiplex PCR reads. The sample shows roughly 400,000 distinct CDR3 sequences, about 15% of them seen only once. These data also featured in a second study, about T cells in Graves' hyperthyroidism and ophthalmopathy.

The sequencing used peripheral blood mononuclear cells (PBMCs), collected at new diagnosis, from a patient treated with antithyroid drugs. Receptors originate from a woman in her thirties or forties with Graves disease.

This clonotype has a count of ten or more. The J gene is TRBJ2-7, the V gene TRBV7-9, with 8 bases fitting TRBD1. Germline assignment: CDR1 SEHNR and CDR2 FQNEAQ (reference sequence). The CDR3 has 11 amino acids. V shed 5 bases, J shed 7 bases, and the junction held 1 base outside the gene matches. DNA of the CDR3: TGTGCCAGCAGCGGACAGGGAGAGCAGTACTTC. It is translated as CASSGQGEQYF.

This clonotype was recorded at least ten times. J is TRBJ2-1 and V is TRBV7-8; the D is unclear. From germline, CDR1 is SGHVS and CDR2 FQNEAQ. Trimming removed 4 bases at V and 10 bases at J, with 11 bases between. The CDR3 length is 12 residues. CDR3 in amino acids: CASSSLIDEQFF. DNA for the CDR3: TGTGCCAGCAGCTCGCTTATAGACGAGCAGTTCTTC.

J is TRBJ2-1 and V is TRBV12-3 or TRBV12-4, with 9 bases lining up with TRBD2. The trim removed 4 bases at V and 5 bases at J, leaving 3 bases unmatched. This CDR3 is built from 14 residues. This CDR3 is CASSSLAGHNEQFF. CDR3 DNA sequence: TGTGCCAGCAGTTCGCTAGCGGGACACAATGAGCAGTTCTTC.

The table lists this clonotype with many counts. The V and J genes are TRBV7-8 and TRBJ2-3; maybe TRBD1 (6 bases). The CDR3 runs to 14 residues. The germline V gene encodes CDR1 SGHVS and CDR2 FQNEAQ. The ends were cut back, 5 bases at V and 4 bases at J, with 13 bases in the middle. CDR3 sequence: CASSPPRGADTQYF. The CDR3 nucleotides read TGTGCCAGCAGCCCCCCCAGGGGTGCAGATACGCAGTATTTT.

CDR3 DNA: TGCGCCAGCAGCTTGGTTCCCTCGGGGTCCTACGAGCAGTACTTC. It codes for CASSLVPSGSYEQYF. The chain couples TRBV5-1 to TRBJ2-7; D perhaps matches TRBD2 (5 bases). This CDR3 has 15 amino acids. With 0 bases removed from V and 1 base from J, the gap between germline ends came to 11 bases. Germline assignment: CDR1 SGHRS and CDR2 YFSETQ.

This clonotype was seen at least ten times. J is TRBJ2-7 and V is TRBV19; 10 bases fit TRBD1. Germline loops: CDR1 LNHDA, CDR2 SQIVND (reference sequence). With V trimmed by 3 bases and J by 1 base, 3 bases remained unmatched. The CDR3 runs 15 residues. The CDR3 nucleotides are TGTGCCAGTAGTATGGAGGGACAGGGGTCCTACGAGCAGTACTTC. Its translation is CASSMEGQGSYEQYF.

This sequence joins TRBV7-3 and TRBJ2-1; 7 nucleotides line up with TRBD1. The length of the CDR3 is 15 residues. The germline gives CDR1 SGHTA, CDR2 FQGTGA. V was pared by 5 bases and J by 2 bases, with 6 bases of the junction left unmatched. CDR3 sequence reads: CASSPQQGTYNEQFF. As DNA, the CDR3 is TGTGCCAGCAGCCCCCAACAGGGGACCTACAATGAGCAGTTCTTC.

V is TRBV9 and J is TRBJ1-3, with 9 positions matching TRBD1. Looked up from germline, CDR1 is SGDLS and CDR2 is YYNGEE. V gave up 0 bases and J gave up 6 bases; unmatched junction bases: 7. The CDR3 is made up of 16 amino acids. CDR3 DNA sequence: TGTGCCAGCAGCGTAGGACCGGGACAGGGAGAAAACACCATATATTTT. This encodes CASSVGPGQGENTIYF.

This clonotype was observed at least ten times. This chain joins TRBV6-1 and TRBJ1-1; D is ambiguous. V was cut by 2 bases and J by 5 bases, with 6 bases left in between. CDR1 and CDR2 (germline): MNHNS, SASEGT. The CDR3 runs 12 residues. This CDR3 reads CASSEYETEAFF. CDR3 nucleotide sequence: TGTGCCAGCAGTGAATATGAGACTGAAGCTTTCTTT.

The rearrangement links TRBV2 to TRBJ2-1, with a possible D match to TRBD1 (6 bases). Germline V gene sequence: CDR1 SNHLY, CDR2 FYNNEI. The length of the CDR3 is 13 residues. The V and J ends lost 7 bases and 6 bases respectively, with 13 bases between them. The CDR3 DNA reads TGTGCCAGCACCCCGGGCAGGGGCAATGAGCAGTTCTTC. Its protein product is CASTPGRGNEQFF.

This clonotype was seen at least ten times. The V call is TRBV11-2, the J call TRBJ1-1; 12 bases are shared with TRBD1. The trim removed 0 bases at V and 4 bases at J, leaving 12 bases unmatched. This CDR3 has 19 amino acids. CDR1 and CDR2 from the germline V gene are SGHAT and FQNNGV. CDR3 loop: CASSLDRWGQGASGTEAFF. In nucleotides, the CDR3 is TGTGCCAGCAGCTTAGATAGGTGGGGACAGGGGGCTTCGGGCACTGAAGCTTTCTTT.

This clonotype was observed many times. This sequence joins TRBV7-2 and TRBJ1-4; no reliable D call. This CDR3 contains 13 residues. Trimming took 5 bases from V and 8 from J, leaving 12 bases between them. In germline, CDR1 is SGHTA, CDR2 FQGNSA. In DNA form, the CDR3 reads TGTGCCAGCAGCCAGCCGGGGTCGGAAAAACTGTTTTTT. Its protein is CASSQPGSEKLFF. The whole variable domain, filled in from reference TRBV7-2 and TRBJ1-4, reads GAGVSQSPSNKVTEKGKDVELRCDPISGHTALYWYRQSLGQGLEFLIYFQGNSAPDKSGLPSDRFSAERTGGSVSTLTIQRTQQEDSAVYLCASSQPGSEKLFFGSGTQLSVL.

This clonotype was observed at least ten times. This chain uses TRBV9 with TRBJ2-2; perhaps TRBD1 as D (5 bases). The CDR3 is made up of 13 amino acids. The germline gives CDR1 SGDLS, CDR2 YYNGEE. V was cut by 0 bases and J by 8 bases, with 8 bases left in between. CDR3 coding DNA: TGTGCCAGCAGCGTAGTCCAGGGTGGGGAGCTGTTTTTT. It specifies CASSVVQGGELFF.

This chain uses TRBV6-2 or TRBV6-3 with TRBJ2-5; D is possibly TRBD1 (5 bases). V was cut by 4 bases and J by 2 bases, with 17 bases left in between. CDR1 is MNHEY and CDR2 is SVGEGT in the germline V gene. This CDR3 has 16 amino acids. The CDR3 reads CASSLFASAGQETQYF. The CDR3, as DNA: TGTGCCAGCAGTTTGTTCGCCTCGGCAGGGCAAGAGACCCAGTACTTC.

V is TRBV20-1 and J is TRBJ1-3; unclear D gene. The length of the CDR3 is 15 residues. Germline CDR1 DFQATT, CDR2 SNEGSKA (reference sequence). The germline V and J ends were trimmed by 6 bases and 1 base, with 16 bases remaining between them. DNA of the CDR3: TGCAGTGCCGCGGACGGCAGTATATCTGGAAACACCATATATTTT. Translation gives CSAADGSISGNTIYF.

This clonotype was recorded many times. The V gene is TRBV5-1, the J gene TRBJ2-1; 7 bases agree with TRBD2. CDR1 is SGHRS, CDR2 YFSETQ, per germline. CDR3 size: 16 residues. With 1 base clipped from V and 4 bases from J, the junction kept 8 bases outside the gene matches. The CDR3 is CASSLHAGDGYNEQFF. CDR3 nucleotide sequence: TGCGCCAGCAGCTTGCATGCGGGAGACGGTTACAATGAGCAGTTCTTC.